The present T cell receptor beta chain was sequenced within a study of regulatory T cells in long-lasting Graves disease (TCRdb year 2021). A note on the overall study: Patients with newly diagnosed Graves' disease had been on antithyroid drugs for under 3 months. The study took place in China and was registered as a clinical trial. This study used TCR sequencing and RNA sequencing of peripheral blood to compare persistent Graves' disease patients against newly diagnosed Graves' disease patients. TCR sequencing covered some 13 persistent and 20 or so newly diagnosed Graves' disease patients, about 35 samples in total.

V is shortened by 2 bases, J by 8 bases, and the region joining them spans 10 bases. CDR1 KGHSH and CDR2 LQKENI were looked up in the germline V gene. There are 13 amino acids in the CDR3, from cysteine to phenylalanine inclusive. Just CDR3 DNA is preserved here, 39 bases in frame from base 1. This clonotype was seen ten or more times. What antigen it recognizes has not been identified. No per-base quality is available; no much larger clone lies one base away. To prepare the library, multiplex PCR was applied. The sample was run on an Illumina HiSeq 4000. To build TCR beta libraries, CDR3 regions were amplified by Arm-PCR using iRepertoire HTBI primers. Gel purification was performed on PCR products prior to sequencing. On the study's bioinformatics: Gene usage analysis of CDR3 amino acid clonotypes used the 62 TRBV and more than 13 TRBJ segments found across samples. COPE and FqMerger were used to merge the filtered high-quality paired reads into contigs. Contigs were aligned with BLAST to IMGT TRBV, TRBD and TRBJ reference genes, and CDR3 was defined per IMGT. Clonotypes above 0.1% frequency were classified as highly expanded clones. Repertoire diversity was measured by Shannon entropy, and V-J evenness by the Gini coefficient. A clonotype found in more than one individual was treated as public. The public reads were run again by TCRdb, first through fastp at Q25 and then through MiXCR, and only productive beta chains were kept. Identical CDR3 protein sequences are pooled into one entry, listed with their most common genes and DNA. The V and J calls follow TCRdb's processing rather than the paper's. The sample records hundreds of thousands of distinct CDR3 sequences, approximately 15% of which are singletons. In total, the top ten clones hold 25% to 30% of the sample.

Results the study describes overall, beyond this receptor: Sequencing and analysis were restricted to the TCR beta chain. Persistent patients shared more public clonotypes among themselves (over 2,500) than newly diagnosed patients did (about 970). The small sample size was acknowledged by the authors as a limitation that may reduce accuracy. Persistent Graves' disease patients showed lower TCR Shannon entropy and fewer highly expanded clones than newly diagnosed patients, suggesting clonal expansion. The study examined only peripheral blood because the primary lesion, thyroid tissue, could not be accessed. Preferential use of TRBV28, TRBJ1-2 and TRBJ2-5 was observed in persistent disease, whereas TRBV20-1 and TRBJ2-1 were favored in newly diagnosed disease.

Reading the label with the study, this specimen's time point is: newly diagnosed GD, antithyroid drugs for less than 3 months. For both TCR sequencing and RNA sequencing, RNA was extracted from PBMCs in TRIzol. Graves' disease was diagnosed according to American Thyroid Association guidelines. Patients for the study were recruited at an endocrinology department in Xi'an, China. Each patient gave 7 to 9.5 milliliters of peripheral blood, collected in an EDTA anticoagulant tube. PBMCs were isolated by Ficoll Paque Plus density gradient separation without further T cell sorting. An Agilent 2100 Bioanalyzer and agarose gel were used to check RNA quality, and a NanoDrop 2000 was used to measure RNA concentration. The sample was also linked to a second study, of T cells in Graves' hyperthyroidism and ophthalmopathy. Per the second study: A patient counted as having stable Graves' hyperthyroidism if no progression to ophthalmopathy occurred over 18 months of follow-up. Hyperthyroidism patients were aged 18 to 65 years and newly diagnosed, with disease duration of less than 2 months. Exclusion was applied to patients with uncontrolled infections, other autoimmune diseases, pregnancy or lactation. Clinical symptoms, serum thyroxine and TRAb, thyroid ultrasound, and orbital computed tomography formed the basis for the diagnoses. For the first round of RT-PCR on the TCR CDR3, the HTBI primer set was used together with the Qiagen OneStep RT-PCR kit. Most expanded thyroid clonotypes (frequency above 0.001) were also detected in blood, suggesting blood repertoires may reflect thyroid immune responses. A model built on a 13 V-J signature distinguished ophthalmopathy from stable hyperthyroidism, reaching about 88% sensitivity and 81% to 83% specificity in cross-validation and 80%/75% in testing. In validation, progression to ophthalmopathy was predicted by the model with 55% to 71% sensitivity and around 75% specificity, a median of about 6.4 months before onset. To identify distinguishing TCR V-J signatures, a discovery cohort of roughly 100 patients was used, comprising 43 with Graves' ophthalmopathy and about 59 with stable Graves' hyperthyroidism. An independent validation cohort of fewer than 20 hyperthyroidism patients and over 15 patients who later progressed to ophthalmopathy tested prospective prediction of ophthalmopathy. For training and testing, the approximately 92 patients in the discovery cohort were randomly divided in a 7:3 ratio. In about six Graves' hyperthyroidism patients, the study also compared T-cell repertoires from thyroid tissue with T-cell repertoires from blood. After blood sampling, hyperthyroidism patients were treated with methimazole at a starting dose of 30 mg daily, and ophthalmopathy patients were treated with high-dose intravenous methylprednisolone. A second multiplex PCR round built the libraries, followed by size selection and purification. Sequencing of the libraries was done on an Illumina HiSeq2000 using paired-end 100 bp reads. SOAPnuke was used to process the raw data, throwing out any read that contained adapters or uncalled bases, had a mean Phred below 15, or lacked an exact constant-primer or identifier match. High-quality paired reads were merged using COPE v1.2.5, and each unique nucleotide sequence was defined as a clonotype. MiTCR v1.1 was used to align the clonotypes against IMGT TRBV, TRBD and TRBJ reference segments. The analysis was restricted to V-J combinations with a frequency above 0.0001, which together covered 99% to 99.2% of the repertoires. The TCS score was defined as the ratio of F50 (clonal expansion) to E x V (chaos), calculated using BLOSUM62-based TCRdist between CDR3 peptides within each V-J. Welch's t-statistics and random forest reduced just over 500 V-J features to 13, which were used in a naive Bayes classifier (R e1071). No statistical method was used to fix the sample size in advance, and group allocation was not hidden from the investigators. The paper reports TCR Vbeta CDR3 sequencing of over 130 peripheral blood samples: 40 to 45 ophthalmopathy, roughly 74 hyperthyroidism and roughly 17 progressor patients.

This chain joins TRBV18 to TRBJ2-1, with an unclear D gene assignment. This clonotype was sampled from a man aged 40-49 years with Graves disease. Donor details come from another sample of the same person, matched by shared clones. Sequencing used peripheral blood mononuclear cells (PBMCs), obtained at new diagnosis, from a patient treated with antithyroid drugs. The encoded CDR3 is CASSPGMTDEQFF. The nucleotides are TGTGCCAGCTCACCAGGGATGACGGATGAGCAGTTCTTC.